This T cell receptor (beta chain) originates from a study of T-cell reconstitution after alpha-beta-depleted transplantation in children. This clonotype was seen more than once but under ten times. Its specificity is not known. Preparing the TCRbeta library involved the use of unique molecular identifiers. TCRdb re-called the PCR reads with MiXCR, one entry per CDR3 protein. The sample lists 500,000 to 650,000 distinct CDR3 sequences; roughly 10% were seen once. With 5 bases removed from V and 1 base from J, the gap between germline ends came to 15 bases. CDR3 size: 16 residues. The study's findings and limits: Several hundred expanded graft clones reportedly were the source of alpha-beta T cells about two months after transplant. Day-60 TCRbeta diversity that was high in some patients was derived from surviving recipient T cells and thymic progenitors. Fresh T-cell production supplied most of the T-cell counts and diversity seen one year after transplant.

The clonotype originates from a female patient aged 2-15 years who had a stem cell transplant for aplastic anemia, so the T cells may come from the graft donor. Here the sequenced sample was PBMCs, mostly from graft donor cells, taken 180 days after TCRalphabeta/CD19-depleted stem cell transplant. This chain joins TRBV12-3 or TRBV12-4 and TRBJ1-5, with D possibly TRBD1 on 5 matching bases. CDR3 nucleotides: TGTGCCAGCAGTCCCCGGGACCCAGGGAGCAATCAGCCCCAGCATTTT. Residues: CASSPRDPGSNQPQHF.